Below, 26 T cell receptor beta chains from the same sample are listed, as sequenced in a study of T cell responses to AZD1222 COVID-19 vaccine. TCRdb's copy holds only in-frame clones and misses some; the assay was immunoSEQ multiplex PCR. The profile shows about 140,000 clones, approximately 95% of them singletons. Sequencing was performed on peripheral blood, taken 28 days after the second AZD1222 dose. These receptors were obtained from an adult who received the AZD1222 COVID-19 vaccine.

The V call is TRBV14, the J call TRBJ2-5; D possibly uses TRBD1 or TRBD2 (5 bases each). The ends were cut back, 4 bases at V and 4 bases at J, with 16 bases in the middle. Germline V gives CDR1 SGHDN, CDR2 FVKESK. This CDR3 has 15 residues. The CDR3 loop reads CASSRPYGGTETQYF. The CDR3 nucleotides read TGTGCCAGCAGCCGACCCTATGGGGGTACAGAGACCCAGTACTTC. The full variable domain, rest sourced from reference TRBV14 and TRBJ2-5, is EAGVTQFPSHSVIEKGQTVTLRCDPISGHDNLYWYRRVMGKEIKFLLHFVKESKQDESGMPNNRFLAERTGGTYSTLKVQPAELEDSGVYFCASSRPYGGTETQYFGPGTRLLVL.

The CDR3 DNA sequence: TGTGCCAGCAGCCCACGGGACAGACAGCGCGATACGCAGTATTTT. It yields the protein CASSPRDRQRDTQYF. This chain uses TRBV11-2 with TRBJ2-3; 7 nucleotides line up with TRBD1. Germline V gives CDR1 SGHAT, CDR2 FQNNGV. This CDR3 has 15 residues. The trim removed 5 bases at V and 6 bases at J, leaving 11 bases unmatched.

The CDR3 nucleotides read TGTGCCAGCAGCCCATTTTTGGAGGCTGGGGCCAACGTCCTGACTTTC. Encoded protein: CASSPFLEAGANVLTF. The chain employs TRBV11-2 and TRBJ2-6, with a possible D match to TRBD2 (5 bases). Per the germline V gene, CDR1 is SGHAT and CDR2 is FQNNGV. CDR3 length equals 16 residues. V lost 5 bases and J 2 bases, leaving 13 bases between the germline ends.

The chain is built from TRBV6-5 and TRBJ1-4; 7 nucleotides line up with TRBD1. J gave up 8 bases and V 5 bases, and 11 bases lay outside the gene matches. This CDR3 is built from 15 residues. Germline values: CDR1 MNHEY, CDR2 SVGAGI. The CDR3 protein is CASSLTGDASEKLFF. CDR3 sequence (DNA): TGTGCCAGCAGTCTCACAGGGGACGCGAGCGAAAAACTGTTTTTT.

The V call is TRBV19, the J call TRBJ1-1; D might be TRBD1 (5 bases). The CDR3 extends over 15 amino acids. V was shortened by 5 bases and J by 0 bases, with 13 bases between the two germline ends. Germline CDR1 reads LNHDA; CDR2 reads SQIVND (reference sequence). The chain's CDR3 is CASSSSGAMNTEAFF. As DNA, the CDR3 is TGTGCCAGTAGTTCATCCGGGGCCATGAACACTGAAGCTTTCTTT. The variable domain in full, with the rest retrieved from reference TRBV19 and TRBJ1-1, is DGGITQSPKYLFRKEGQNVTLSCEQNLNHDAMYWYRQDPGQGLRLIYYSQIVNDFQKGDIAEGYSVSREKKESFPLTVTSAQKNPTAFYLCASSSSGAMNTEAFFGQGTRLTVV.

CDR3 protein: CAWSTQSNEKLFF. The CDR3 nucleotides are TGTGCCTGGAGTACACAGTCTAATGAAAAACTGTTTTTT. The chain joins TRBV30 to TRBJ1-4, with unresolved D. CDR3 size: 13 residues. V dropped 2 bases and J dropped 3 bases, with 7 bases sitting between them. Germline CDR1 and CDR2: GTSNPN and SVGIG (reference sequence).

The DNA of the CDR3 is TGTGCCAGCAGCCCCACCACATCGGGAGGGGGCACTGAAGCTTTCTTT. This codes for CASSPTTSGGGTEAFF. V and J are TRBV4-2 and TRBJ1-1, with D perhaps TRBD1 (6 bases). CDR3 length: 16 amino acids. Trimming stripped 4 bases from V and 4 bases from J, with 19 bases between. Germline CDR1 LGHNA, CDR2 YNFKEQ.

The chain carries TRBV9 and TRBJ1-2; D gene uncertain. The V end was cut by 7 bases, the J end by 4 bases, with 20 bases between. The CDR3 covers 15 residues. Germline values: CDR1 SGDLS, CDR2 YYNGEE. CDR3 loop: CASQRNLPSPYGYTF. In nucleotides, the CDR3 is TGTGCCAGCCAACGGAACCTCCCTTCGCCCTATGGCTACACCTTC.

The chain employs TRBV4-1 and TRBJ2-2; TRBD1 aligns across 9 bases. Trimming took 3 bases from V and 3 from J; bases not matched to a gene: 8. The germline V gene encodes CDR1 MGHRA and CDR2 YSYEKL. This CDR3 has 17 amino acids. CDR3 sequence (DNA): TGCGCCAGCAGCCAGGCCCCGGGACAGGGCTACACCGGGGAGCTGTTTTTT. It specifies CASSQAPGQGYTGELFF.

This clone occurred once. This chain links TRBV23-1 with TRBJ2-7, with 7 bases identical to TRBD1. TRBV23-1 belongs to the ORF category, with a function that is uncertain. The CDR3 length is 17 residues. V lost 3 bases to trimming and J lost 0 bases; unmatched junction nucleotides: 11. CDR3 region: CASSHPTDRRLSYEQYF. The CDR3 nucleotides read TGCGCCAGCAGTCATCCCACGGACAGGCGACTCTCCTACGAGCAGTACTTC.

The V gene is TRBV2, the J gene TRBJ2-7; TRBD1 or TRBD2 may be the D gene (5 bases each). The ends were cut back, 0 bases at V and 0 bases at J, with 9 bases in the middle. Germline values: CDR1 SNHLY, CDR2 FYNNEI. The CDR3 extends over 15 amino acids. The CDR3 protein is CASSEAWGSSYEQYF. In nucleotides, the CDR3 is TGTGCCAGCAGTGAAGCGTGGGGGAGCTCCTACGAGCAGTACTTC. Full variable domain (rest looked up from reference TRBV2 and TRBJ2-7): EPEVTQTPSHQVTQMGQEVILRCVPISNHLYFYWYRQILGQKVEFLVSFYNNEISEKSEIFDDQFSVERPDGSNFTLKIRSTKLEDSAMYFCASSEAWGSSYEQYFGPGTRLTVT.

The chain couples TRBV19 to TRBJ1-4, with D possibly matching TRBD1 (5 bases). CDR3 length: 14 amino acids. Germline V gene sequence: CDR1 LNHDA, CDR2 SQIVND (reference sequence). V was trimmed by 6 bases and J by 7 bases, leaving 15 bases between them. The CDR3 region has the DNA TGTGCCAGTAGAGTCGGGGGGAGCGGTGAAAAACTGTTTTTT. It translates to CASRVGGSGEKLFF.

The chain uses TRBV6-5 and TRBJ1-4; D possibly corresponds to TRBD1 (6 bases). CDR1 is MNHEY and CDR2 is SVGAGI in the germline V gene. This CDR3 is 16 amino acids long. V was shortened by 4 bases and J by 7 bases, with 19 bases between the two germline ends. CDR3 protein: CASSSRGLEAGEKLFF. The CDR3 coding sequence is TGTGCCAGCAGTTCGCGGGGGCTTGAGGCTGGTGAAAAACTGTTTTTT.

The genes are TRBV3-1 (or the pseudogene TRBV3-2) and TRBJ1-5; D is unclear. Germline V gene sequence: CDR1 LGHDT, CDR2 YNNKEL (reference sequence). Trimming stripped 1 base from V and 4 bases from J, with 8 bases between. CDR3 length: 14 residues. CDR3 DNA: TGTGCCAGCAGCCAAGCGGGGATTAATCAGCCCCAGCATTTT. This translates into CASSQAGINQPQHF.

The V gene is TRBV19, the J gene TRBJ2-1, with 7 bases fitting TRBD1. This CDR3 region has 13 residues. The trim removed 10 bases at V and 6 bases at J, leaving 9 bases unmatched. Per the germline V gene, CDR1 is LNHDA and CDR2 is SQIVND (reference sequence). CDR3 amino acids: CATRQGIFNEQFF. CDR3 coding DNA: TGTGCCACCAGACAGGGTATCTTCAATGAGCAGTTCTTC.

The gene calls are TRBV11-1 and TRBJ1-1, with D uncertain. Looked up from germline, CDR1 is SGHAT and CDR2 is FQDESV (reference sequence). The CDR3 covers 14 residues. With 3 bases removed from V and 4 bases from J, the gap between germline ends came to 12 bases. As DNA, the CDR3 is TGTGCCAGCAGCTTGAGAGGGTGGGCCACTGAAGCTTTCTTT. This gives the protein CASSLRGWATEAFF.

The chain uses TRBV4-2 and TRBJ1-5; D remains unclear. V gave up 0 bases and J gave up 5 bases, with 11 bases separating them. The CDR3 has 15 amino acids. CDR1 is LGHNA, CDR2 YNFKEQ, per germline. The CDR3 spells CASSQDGQRDQPQHF. For the CDR3, the DNA is TGTGCCAGCAGCCAAGATGGGCAGAGGGATCAGCCCCAGCATTTT.

The chain links TRBV5-1 to TRBJ1-2; D is unresolved. The CDR3 is 12 residues long. Germline lookup yields CDR1 SGHRS and CDR2 YFSETQ. Between the trimmed V and J ends, which lost 5 bases and 3 bases, there was a span of 8 bases. CDR3 in amino acids: CASRDGDYGYTF. CDR3 sequence (DNA): TGCGCCAGCAGGGACGGTGACTATGGCTACACCTTC.

This clone was counted once. V gene TRBV29-1 combines with J gene TRBJ1-2; D is undetermined. Germline V gene lookup returns CDR1 SQVTM and CDR2 ANQGSEA. V shed 5 bases and J shed 0 bases, with 10 bases lying between them. CDR3 size: 13 residues. The chain's CDR3 is CSVKVPANYGYTF. DNA for the CDR3: TGCAGCGTTAAGGTTCCCGCTAACTATGGCTACACCTTC.

This chain links TRBV2 with TRBJ1-2, with a possible D match to TRBD1 (5 bases). Germline V gene lookup returns CDR1 SNHLY and CDR2 FYNNEI. The CDR3 sequence is 11 residues long. Trimming stripped 6 bases from V and 12 bases from J, with 14 bases between. The CDR3 region is CASRVTGDNTF. The CDR3 DNA reads as TGTGCCAGCAGGGTTACAGGAGACAACACCTTC.

The table lists this clone with a count of one. The chain is built from TRBV19 and TRBJ1-3; D uncertain. Germline V gives CDR1 LNHDA, CDR2 SQIVND (reference sequence). The V and J ends lost 5 bases and 5 bases respectively, with 16 bases between them. The CDR3 is 15 residues long. CDR3: CASSFQSLERNTIYF. The CDR3 DNA reads TGTGCCAGTAGTTTCCAATCCCTAGAGAGAAACACCATATATTTT.

The rearrangement joins TRBV11-3 to TRBJ1-1; D might be TRBD1 (6 bases). V was clipped by 0 bases and J by 0 bases, with 23 bases between them. The CDR3 consists of 20 residues. Looked up from germline, CDR1 is SGHNT and CDR2 is YENEEA. The CDR3 DNA reads as TGTGCCAGCAGCTTAGATCGAGTGGGGGCACGAGACCGAATGAACACTGAAGCTTTCTTT. Encoded protein: CASSLDRVGARDRMNTEAFF.

The gene calls are TRBV19 and TRBJ1-4; a weak D match, TRBD1 (6 bases). Germline CDR1 reads LNHDA; CDR2 reads SQIVND (reference sequence). Trimming cost V 6 bases and J 8 bases, with 10 bases left between them. This CDR3 comprises 12 residues. The CDR3 DNA follows: TGTGCCAGTAGCCTACAGGGCGAAAAACTGTTTTTT. Protein: CASSLQGEKLFF.

The chain recombines TRBV9 with TRBJ2-1; 7 nucleotides agree with TRBD2. CDR1 is SGDLS, CDR2 YYNGEE, per germline. Unmatched junction bases numbered 1, after V lost 0 bases and J lost 7 bases. This CDR3 is built from 13 residues. For the CDR3, the DNA is TGTGCCAGCAGCGTAGGGGGAGGGAATGAGCAGTTCTTC. Translated, it gives CASSVGGGNEQFF.

The chain's CDR3 is CASSPRRYTYEQYF. In DNA, the CDR3 is TGTGCCAGCAGCCCCCGCCGGTACACCTACGAGCAGTACTTC. The V call is TRBV11-3, the J call TRBJ2-7; D not resolved. The CDR3 spans 14 residues. CDR1 SGHNT and CDR2 YENEEA come from the germline V gene. With 5 bases removed from V and 2 bases from J, the gap between germline ends came to 13 bases.

This clone occurred once. The chain links TRBV2 to TRBJ1-2; 9 positions agree with TRBD1. This CDR3 is 15 amino acids long. CDR1 and CDR2 from the germline V gene are SNHLY and FYNNEI. With 6 bases clipped from V and 6 bases from J, the junction kept 11 bases outside the gene matches. CDR3 nucleotide sequence: TGTGCCAGCAGCGGCGGGACAGGGACAAGGGATGGCTACACCTTC. It is translated as CASSGGTGTRDGYTF.